Reported below is one TCR beta chain. The antigen is unknown. The data were obtained in a study of cytomegalovirus exposure and HLA in healthy donors. Study outcomes and limitations: Clonal expansion was found to be greater in HLA-associated TCR beta chains than in equally common others in a later analysis. TCR beta V- and J-gene trimming was later associated with a missense DCLRE1C variant. The study assumed roughly uniform donor sequencing depth for presence/absence analyses.

PCR was performed using 60 Vbeta and 13 Jbeta primers. Profiling relied on immunoSEQ multiplex PCR, and the TCRdb table lists in-frame clones only, not all of them. Of about 170,000 clones detected, about three quarters appear once; the ten largest clones hold about 1%. Trimming left V 3 bases short and J 4 bases short, with 15 bases between. Per the germline V gene, CDR1 is MNHEY and CDR2 is SMNVEV (reference sequence). CDR3 length: 15 amino acids. The sequence was collected from a woman between 45 and 65 years old in good health and CMV-seropositive. The chain employs TRBV27 and TRBJ1-2; TRBD1 might be the D (6 bases). What was sequenced was PBMCs. CDR3 sequence reads: CASSFAQGQSYGYTF. Here the CDR3 DNA reads TGTGCCAGCAGTTTCGCGCAGGGGCAGAGCTATGGCTACACCTTC.